This section outlines one T cell receptor beta chain sequence together with its context. The antigen is not known. Generated by immunoSEQ multiplex PCR, the TCRdb table keeps only in-frame clones and is missing some. The sample lists about 180,000 clones; roughly 89% were seen once. The data were taken from a study of cytomegalovirus exposure and HLA in healthy donors. Overall study: The use of the same platform for the 90 to 150 validation repertoires and the 650 to 850 first-cohort repertoires was reported by a later analysis. Broader study findings: Overall, 164 TCR beta chains were annotated as cytomegalovirus-associated. One later analysis, an examination of the 90 to 150 validation repertoires, found that first-cohort TCR clusters tended to co-occur in them. Reportedly, cytomegalovirus status was diagnosed with high sensitivity and specificity.

V gave up 4 bases and J gave up 7 bases, with 15 bases separating them. Germline V CDR1 and CDR2: SGHDT, YYEEEE. The CDR3 spans 13 residues. The rearrangement links TRBV5-6 to TRBJ2-7, with D possibly matching TRBD2 (6 bases). The receptor was derived from a woman in her twenties or thirties in good health and CMV-seronegative. Material for sequencing was PBMCs. As DNA, the CDR3 is TGTGCCAGCAGCCAATCGGGGGATCGGGAGCAGTACTTC. It translates to CASSQSGDREQYF.